The 27 T cell receptor beta chains presented below share a single source sample, sequenced in a study of cytomegalovirus exposure and HLA in healthy donors. A multiplex PCR was run with 60 Vbeta primers and 13 Jbeta primers. Measured with immunoSEQ multiplex PCR; TCRdb has only the in-frame clones, and not every one. The data show roughly 150,000 clones, 78% seen once. The sequencing input was PBMCs. The receptors originated from a male donor in good health and CMV-seronegative.

This clone was seen just once. V is TRBV29-1 and J is TRBJ2-3; TRBD2 might be the D (6 bases). With 1 base removed from V and 1 base from J, the gap between germline ends came to 12 bases. In germline, CDR1 is SQVTM, CDR2 ANQGSEA. This CDR3 region has 15 residues. This CDR3 reads CSVEATSLRTDTQYF. The CDR3 region has the DNA TGCAGCGTTGAAGCCACTAGCCTCCGCACAGATACGCAGTATTTT.

The V and J genes are TRBV14 and TRBJ1-2; a weak D match, TRBD1 (5 bases). Germline V lookup: CDR1 SGHDN, CDR2 FVKESK. CDR3 length: 13 residues. V lost 4 bases, J lost 5 bases, and 11 bases lay in between. The CDR3 region is CASSLISGYGYTF. CDR3 coding DNA: TGTGCCAGCAGCCTTATTTCAGGGTATGGCTACACCTTC.

This chain connects TRBV19 to TRBJ2-7; 9 positions agree with TRBD1. The CDR3 is 13 amino acids. In germline, CDR1 is LNHDA, CDR2 SQIVND (reference sequence). Trimming removed 5 bases from V and 5 bases from J; junction bases left unmatched: 4. The CDR3 nucleotides are TGTGCCAGTAGTCCCCGGGACAGGGACGAGCAGTACTTC. It specifies CASSPRDRDEQYF.

The chain links TRBV4-3 to TRBJ1-6; D unclear. Looked up from germline, CDR1 is LGHNA and CDR2 is YSLEER. CDR3 length equals 15 residues. V was cut by 0 bases and J by 8 bases, with 11 bases left in between. The CDR3 region has the DNA TGCGCCAGCAGCCAAGAAGGAGGGTTTTATTCACCCCTCCACTTT. Protein sequence: CASSQEGGFYSPLHF.

The chain combines TRBV7-6 with TRBJ2-7, with 7 positions matching TRBD1. This CDR3 is built from 14 residues. CDR1 is SGHVS and CDR2 is FNYEAQ in the germline V gene. V lost 4 bases and J lost 1; bases outside the gene matches: 4. The CDR3 bases are TGTGCCAGCAGCTCTTGGACAGGTTCCTACGAGCAGTACTTC. The encoded protein is CASSSWTGSYEQYF. The variable domain in full, completed from reference TRBV7-6 and TRBJ2-7, reads GAGVSQSPRYKVTKRGQDVALRCDPISGHVSLYWYRQALGQGPEFLTYFNYEAQQDKSGLPNDRFSAERPEGSISTLTIQRTEQRDSAMYRCASSSWTGSYEQYFGPGTRLTVT.

The rearrangement uses TRBV2 and TRBJ1-4; a possible D gene is TRBD1 (6 bases). The CDR3 is 13 amino acids. Germline loops: CDR1 SNHLY, CDR2 FYNNEI. Trimming cost V 3 bases and J 8 bases, with 10 bases left between them. The CDR3 reads CASSEGGQEKLFF. CDR3 nucleotides: TGTGCCAGCAGTGAGGGGGGGCAGGAAAAACTGTTTTTT. The variable domain in full, with the rest retrieved from reference TRBV2 and TRBJ1-4, is EPEVTQTPSHQVTQMGQEVILRCVPISNHLYFYWYRQILGQKVEFLVSFYNNEISEKSEIFDDQFSVERPDGSNFTLKIRSTKLEDSAMYFCASSEGGQEKLFFGSGTQLSVL.

This chain links TRBV4-3 with TRBJ2-7; TRBD2 aligns across 8 bases. The CDR3 contains 15 residues. Germline-derived CDR1 and CDR2 are LGHNA and YSLEER. Trimming cost V 1 base and J 5 bases; bases outside gene matches: 7. CDR3 in DNA: TGCGCCAGCAGCCAAGCGGGGTTCGGGGGGGACGAGCAGTACTTC. This gives the protein CASSQAGFGGDEQYF.

This chain joins TRBV10-3 and TRBJ1-6, with D unresolved. The CDR3 is 14 residues long. Trimming shortened V by 2 bases and J by 7 bases, and 9 bases separated the two germline ends. The germline V gene has CDR1 ENHRY and CDR2 SYGVKD. The CDR3: CAISEVRQNSPLHF. The DNA for the CDR3 is TGTGCCATCAGTGAGGTCAGGCAAAATTCACCCCTCCACTTT.

This clone occurred once. V and J are TRBV6-6 and TRBJ1-5; no clear D gene. The V gene's germline CDR1 is MNHNY and CDR2 SVGAGI (reference sequence). This CDR3 has 14 amino acids. Between the trimmed V and J ends, which lost 5 bases and 4 bases, there was a span of 12 bases. The CDR3 is CASSSRQTNQPQHF. The CDR3 nucleotides read TGTGCCAGCAGTAGTAGGCAGACTAATCAGCCCCAGCATTTT.

The sample holds one count of this clone. V is TRBV7-9 and J is TRBJ2-5, with 7 bases fitting TRBD1. Germline CDR1 SEHNR, CDR2 FQNEAQ (reference sequence). V gave up 5 bases and J gave up 0 bases; unmatched junction bases: 3. The CDR3 runs to 14 residues. The CDR3: CASSPDRDQETQYF. Written as DNA, the CDR3 is TGTGCCAGCAGCCCCGACAGGGACCAAGAGACCCAGTACTTC.

This rearrangement joins TRBV4-3 to TRBJ1-2; 10 bases are a match to TRBD1. V lost 0 bases to trimming and J lost 4 bases; unmatched junction nucleotides: 8. Germline lookup yields CDR1 LGHNA and CDR2 YSLEER. This CDR3 spans 17 amino acids. For the CDR3, the DNA is TGCGCCAGCAGCCAAGAAAGACAGGGGGCACACGTCTATGGCTACACCTTC. It is translated as CASSQERQGAHVYGYTF.

The gene calls are TRBV6-1 and TRBJ1-1; D is perhaps TRBD1 (6 bases). The CDR3 consists of 14 residues. V dropped 6 bases and J dropped 3 bases, with 14 bases sitting between them. Germline V gene data show CDR1 as MNHNS and CDR2 as SASEGT. The CDR3 sequence: CASRSGDRYTEAFF. The CDR3 DNA sequence: TGTGCCAGCAGGAGCGGAGACAGGTACACTGAAGCTTTCTTT.

For this clone: No conserved phenylalanine or tryptophan is present at the end of the CDR3, so a read error is the likely explanation. The chain recombines TRBV27 with TRBJ1-2; 8 bases fit TRBD1. The CDR3 is made up of 14 amino acids. Trimming removed 6 bases from V and 5 bases from J; junction bases left unmatched: 8. Per germline, CDR1 MNHEY and CDR2 SMNVEV (reference sequence). The CDR3 bases are TGTGCCAGCAGCCGGGACAGGTCCATTTATGGCTACACCCTC. This translates into CASSRDRSIYGYTL.

The chain couples TRBV7-9 to TRBJ2-5; 9 bases align to TRBD1. V was clipped by 4 bases and J by 5 bases; unmatched bases: 5. The CDR3 runs 14 residues. The V gene's germline CDR1 is SEHNR and CDR2 FQNEAQ (reference sequence). The chain's CDR3 is CASSSTGGLETQYF. In DNA form, the CDR3 reads TGTGCCAGCAGCTCCACAGGGGGCTTGGAGACCCAGTACTTC.

The chain employs TRBV19 and TRBJ2-7; 7 positions match TRBD1. V lost 5 bases and J lost 3; bases outside the gene matches: 4. The CDR3 length is 13 residues. The germline V gene encodes CDR1 LNHDA and CDR2 SQIVND (reference sequence). In nucleotides, the CDR3 is TGTGCCAGTAGTCCCGGACAGGTCTACGAGCAGTACTTC. It is translated as CASSPGQVYEQYF. The complete variable domain, with remaining parts taken from reference TRBV19 and TRBJ2-7, reads DGGITQSPKYLFRKEGQNVTLSCEQNLNHDAMYWYRQDPGQGLRLIYYSQIVNDFQKGDIAEGYSVSREKKESFPLTVTSAQKNPTAFYLCASSPGQVYEQYFGPGTRLTVT.

V usage is TRBV7-6 and J usage is TRBJ1-1; tentative D call: TRBD1 (5 bases). CDR1 and CDR2 (germline): SGHVS, FNYEAQ. Trimming took off 4 bases at V and 1 base at J, with 13 bases between the two ends. The CDR3 totals 15 residues. As DNA, the CDR3 is TGTGCCAGCAGCTCAAGTGGGGCTGGGAACACTGAAGCTTTCTTT. Protein sequence: CASSSSGAGNTEAFF.

V is TRBV11-2 and J is TRBJ1-2, with 7 bases identical to TRBD1. CDR1 and CDR2 (germline): SGHAT, FQNNGV. This CDR3 contains 14 residues. The junction had 10 bases not matched to a gene; V was cut back by 5 bases and J by 7 bases. CDR3 in amino acids: CASSTGDSLGGYTF. CDR3 DNA sequence: TGTGCCAGCAGCACAGGGGATTCCCTGGGTGGCTACACCTTC.

V usage is TRBV19 and J usage is TRBJ2-7, with TRBD2 matching over 13 bases. With V trimmed by 8 bases and J by 3 bases, 10 bases remained unmatched. Germline assignment: CDR1 LNHDA and CDR2 SQIVND (reference sequence). The CDR3 length is 16 residues. The CDR3 here is CASQATSGGTFYEQYF. For the CDR3, the DNA is TGTGCCAGTCAAGCGACTAGCGGGGGGACTTTCTACGAGCAGTACTTC. Full variable domain (rest looked up from reference TRBV19 and TRBJ2-7): DGGITQSPKYLFRKEGQNVTLSCEQNLNHDAMYWYRQDPGQGLRLIYYSQIVNDFQKGDIAEGYSVSREKKESFPLTVTSAQKNPTAFYLCASQATSGGTFYEQYFGPGTRLTVT.

This clone was recorded once. V usage is TRBV7-7 and J usage is TRBJ2-7; 10 bases are a match to TRBD1. There are 13 residues in the CDR3. Trimming at V came to 5 bases and at J to 5 bases, leaving 3 bases not matched to a gene. Germline V lookup: CDR1 SSHAT, CDR2 FNYEAQ (reference sequence). The CDR3, as DNA: TGTGCCAGCAGCCTAGGACAGGGGGACGAGCAGTACTTC. It translates to CASSLGQGDEQYF.

The V gene is TRBV5-1, the J gene TRBJ2-3, with a tentative D call TRBD1 (5 bases). V shed 1 base and J shed 4 bases, with 10 bases lying between them. The CDR3 loop spans 14 amino acids. Germline assignment: CDR1 SGHRS and CDR2 YFSETQ. The DNA for the CDR3 is TGCGCCAGCAGCTTGAGCCAGGGCCCAGATACGCAGTATTTT. Translated, it gives CASSLSQGPDTQYF.

The gene calls are TRBV4-1 and TRBJ1-2; D is possibly TRBD1 (6 bases). The V and J ends lost 0 bases and 2 bases respectively, with 13 bases between them. Germline loops: CDR1 MGHRA, CDR2 YSYEKL. There are 16 residues in the CDR3. The CDR3 here is CASSQEEGGRNYGYTF. The CDR3 DNA is TGCGCCAGCAGCCAAGAGGAGGGGGGGCGGAACTATGGCTACACCTTC.

This clone was seen more than once but under ten times. This chain links TRBV9 with TRBJ2-1; 10 bases are a match to TRBD2. The J segment lost 8 bases and the V segment lost 1 base, leaving 0 bases of the junction unmatched. This CDR3 has 13 amino acids. Germline assignment: CDR1 SGDLS and CDR2 YYNGEE. CDR3 bases: TGTGCCAGCAGCGTACTAGCGGGGGATGAGCAGTTCTTC. Protein sequence: CASSVLAGDEQFF.

This chain connects TRBV5-6 to TRBJ2-7, with no clear D. The CDR3 consists of 14 residues. The germline V gene has CDR1 SGHDT and CDR2 YYEEEE. V was shortened by 7 bases and J by 8 bases, with 22 bases between the two germline ends. The DNA of the CDR3 is TGTGCCAGCTCATCGGGTGGTTCCTACACGAAGCAGTACTTC. It specifies CASSSGGSYTKQYF.

The chain has TRBV2 and TRBJ2-1; TRBD2 matches at 7 bases. The CDR3 consists of 15 residues. CDR1 is SNHLY, CDR2 FYNNEI, per germline. The J segment lost 2 bases and the V segment lost 4 bases, leaving 5 bases of the junction unmatched. CDR3 in amino acids: CASSATSSTYNEQFF. CDR3 DNA: TGTGCCAGCAGTGCGACTAGCAGCACCTACAATGAGCAGTTCTTC.

This clone occurred once. At one of its ends the junction is not consistent with the germline gene, which may arise from a read error. The chain is built from TRBV7-9 and TRBJ1-1, with 7 bases aligning to TRBD1. This CDR3 region has 15 residues. Looked up from germline, CDR1 is SEHNR and CDR2 is FQNEAQ (reference sequence). CDR3 residues: CASRGLGGANTEAFF. The CDR3 DNA sequence: TGTGCGAGCAGGGGACTAGGGGGCGCGAACACTGAAGCTTTCTTT. Drawing the rest from reference TRBV7-9 and TRBJ1-1, the complete variable domain is DTGVSQNPRHKITKRGQNVTFRCDPISEHNRLYWYRQTLGQGPEFLTYFQNEAQLEKSRLLSDRFSAERPKGSFSTLEIQRTEQGDSAMYLCASRGLGGANTEAFFGQGTRLTVV.

The chain combines TRBV30 with TRBJ2-4; 9 bases are a match to TRBD1. Germline V gene sequence: CDR1 GTSNPN, CDR2 SVGIG (reference sequence). This CDR3 is 14 amino acids long. V lost 1 base, J lost 9 bases, and 7 bases stayed unmatched. The CDR3 protein is CAWSGTGGAGIQYF. DNA of the CDR3: TGTGCCTGGAGTGGAACAGGGGGCGCGGGCATTCAGTACTTC.

The CDR3 DNA follows: TGTGCCACCAGCAGACAAAGCGGAGATACGCAGTATTTT. Its protein is CATSRQSGDTQYF. This chain links TRBV15 with TRBJ2-3; possibly TRBD2 for D (5 bases). The CDR3 spans 13 residues. Trimming cost V 2 bases and J 5 bases, with 8 bases left between them. In germline, CDR1 is LNHNV, CDR2 YYDKDF (reference sequence).